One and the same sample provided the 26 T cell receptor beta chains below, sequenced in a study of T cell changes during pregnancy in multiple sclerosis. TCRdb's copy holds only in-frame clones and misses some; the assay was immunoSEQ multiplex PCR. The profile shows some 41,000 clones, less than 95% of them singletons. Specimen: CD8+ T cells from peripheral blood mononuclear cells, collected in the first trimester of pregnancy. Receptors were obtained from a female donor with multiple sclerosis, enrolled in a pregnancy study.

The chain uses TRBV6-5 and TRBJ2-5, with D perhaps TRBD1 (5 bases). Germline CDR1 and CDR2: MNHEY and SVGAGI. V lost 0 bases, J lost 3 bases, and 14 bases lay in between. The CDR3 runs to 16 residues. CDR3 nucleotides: TGTGCCAGCAGTTACTCGATAAGAATAGGGGAAGAGACCCAGTACTTC. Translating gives CASSYSIRIGEETQYF.

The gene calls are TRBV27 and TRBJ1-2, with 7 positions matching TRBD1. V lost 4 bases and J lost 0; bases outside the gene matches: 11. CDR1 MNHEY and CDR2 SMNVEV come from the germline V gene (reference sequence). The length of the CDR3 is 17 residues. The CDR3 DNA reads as TGTGCCAGCAGTTCTTTACAGGGGACAAACCCTAACTATGGCTACACCTTC. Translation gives CASSSLQGTNPNYGYTF.

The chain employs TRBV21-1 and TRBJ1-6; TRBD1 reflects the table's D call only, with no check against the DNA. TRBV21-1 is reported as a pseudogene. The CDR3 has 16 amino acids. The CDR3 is CASSKWRDRGYSPLHF. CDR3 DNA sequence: TGTGCCAGCAGCAAGTGGCGGGACAGGGGTTATTCACCCCTCCACTTT.

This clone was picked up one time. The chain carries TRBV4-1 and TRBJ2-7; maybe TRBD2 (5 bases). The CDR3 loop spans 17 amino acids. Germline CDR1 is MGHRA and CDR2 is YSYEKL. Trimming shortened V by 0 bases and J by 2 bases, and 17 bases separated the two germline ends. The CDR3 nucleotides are TGCGCCAGCAGCCAAGAAGTCCCGCGAGGGAGTACCTACGAGCAGTACTTC. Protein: CASSQEVPRGSTYEQYF.

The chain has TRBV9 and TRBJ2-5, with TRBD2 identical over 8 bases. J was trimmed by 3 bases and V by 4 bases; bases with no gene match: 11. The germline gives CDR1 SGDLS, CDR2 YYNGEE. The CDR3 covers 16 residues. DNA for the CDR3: TGTGCCAGCAGCCACCCCCTCGACGGGGGGGAAGAGACCCAGTACTTC. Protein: CASSHPLDGGEETQYF.

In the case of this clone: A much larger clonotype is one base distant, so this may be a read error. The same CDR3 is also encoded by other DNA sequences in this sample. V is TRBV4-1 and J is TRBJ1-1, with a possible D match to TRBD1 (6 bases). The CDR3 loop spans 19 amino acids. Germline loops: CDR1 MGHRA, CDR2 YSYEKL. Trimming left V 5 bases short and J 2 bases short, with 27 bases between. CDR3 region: CASSNTGTPILGSNTEAFF. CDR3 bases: TGCGCCAGCAGCAACACCGGGACACCCATTTTGGGAAGCAACACTGAAGCTTTCTTT.

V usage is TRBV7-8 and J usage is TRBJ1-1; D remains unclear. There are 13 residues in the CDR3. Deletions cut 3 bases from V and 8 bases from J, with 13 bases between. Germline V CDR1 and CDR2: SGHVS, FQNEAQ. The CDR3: CASSFGLKGEAFF. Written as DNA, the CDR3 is TGTGCCAGCAGCTTCGGACTTAAAGGAGAAGCTTTCTTT.

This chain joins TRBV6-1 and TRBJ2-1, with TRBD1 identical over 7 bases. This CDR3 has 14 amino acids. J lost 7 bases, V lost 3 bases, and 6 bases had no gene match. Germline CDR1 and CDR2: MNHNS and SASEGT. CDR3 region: CASSDRTGPNEQFF. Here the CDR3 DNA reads TGTGCCAGCAGTGATCGGACAGGACCTAATGAGCAGTTCTTC.

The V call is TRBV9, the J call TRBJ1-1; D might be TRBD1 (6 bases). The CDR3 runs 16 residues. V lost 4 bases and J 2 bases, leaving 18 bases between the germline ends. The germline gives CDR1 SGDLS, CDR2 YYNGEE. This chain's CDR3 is CASSHHRGRGNTEAFF. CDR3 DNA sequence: TGTGCCAGCAGCCACCATCGGGGCAGGGGTAACACTGAAGCTTTCTTT.

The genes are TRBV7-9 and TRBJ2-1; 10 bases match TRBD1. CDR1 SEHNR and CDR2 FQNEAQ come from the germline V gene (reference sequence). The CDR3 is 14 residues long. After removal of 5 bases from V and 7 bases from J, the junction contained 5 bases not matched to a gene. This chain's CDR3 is CASSQTGGLNEQFF. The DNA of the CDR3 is TGTGCCAGCAGCCAGACAGGGGGCTTGAATGAGCAGTTCTTC.

This CDR3 is CASRRDRGSEQYF. CDR3 DNA: TGTGCCAGCAGACGGGACAGGGGATCCGAGCAGTACTTC. The chain links TRBV6-5 to TRBJ2-7; 10 positions agree with TRBD1. V dropped 6 bases and J dropped 6; count of bases not matched to a gene: 5. Looked up from germline, CDR1 is MNHEY and CDR2 is SVGAGI. The CDR3 has 13 residues.

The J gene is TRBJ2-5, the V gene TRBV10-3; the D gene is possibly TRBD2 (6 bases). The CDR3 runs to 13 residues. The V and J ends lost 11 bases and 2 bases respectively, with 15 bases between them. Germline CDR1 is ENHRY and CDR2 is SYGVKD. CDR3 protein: CAHATGVQETQYF. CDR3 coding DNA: TGTGCCCACGCAACGGGGGTTCAAGAGACCCAGTACTTC.

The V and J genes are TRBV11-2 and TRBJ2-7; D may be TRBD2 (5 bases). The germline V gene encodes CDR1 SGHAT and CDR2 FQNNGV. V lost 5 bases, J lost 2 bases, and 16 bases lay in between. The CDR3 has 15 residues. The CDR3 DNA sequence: TGTGCCAGCAGCGAATTGGACTCTACTCCCTACGAGCAGTACTTC. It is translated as CASSELDSTPYEQYF. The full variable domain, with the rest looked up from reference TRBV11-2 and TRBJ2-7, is EAGVAQSPRYKIIEKRQSVAFWCNPISGHATLYWYQQILGQGPKLLIQFQNNGVVDDSQLPKDRFSAERLKGVDSTLKIQPAKLEDSAVYLCASSELDSTPYEQYFGPGTRLTVT.

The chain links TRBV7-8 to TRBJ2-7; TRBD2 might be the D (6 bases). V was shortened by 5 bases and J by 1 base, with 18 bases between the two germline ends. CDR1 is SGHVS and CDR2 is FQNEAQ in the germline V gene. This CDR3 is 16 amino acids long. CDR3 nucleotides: TGTGCCAGCAGCCCCCTCCCTCCTAGCGTGTCCTACGAGCAGTACTTC. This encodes CASSPLPPSVSYEQYF.

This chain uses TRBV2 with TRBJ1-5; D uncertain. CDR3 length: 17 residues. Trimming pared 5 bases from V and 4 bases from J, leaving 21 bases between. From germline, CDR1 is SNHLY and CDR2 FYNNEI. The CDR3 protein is CASSPPWASSGNQPQHF. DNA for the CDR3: TGTGCCAGCAGTCCGCCTTGGGCCAGCTCCGGAAATCAGCCCCAGCATTTT.

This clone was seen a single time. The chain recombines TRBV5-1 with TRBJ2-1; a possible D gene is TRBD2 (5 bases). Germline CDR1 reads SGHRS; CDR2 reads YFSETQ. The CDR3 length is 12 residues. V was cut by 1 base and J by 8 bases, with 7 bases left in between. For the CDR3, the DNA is TGCGCCAGCAGCTTGTGGGGAGATGAGCAGTTCTTC. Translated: CASSLWGDEQFF.

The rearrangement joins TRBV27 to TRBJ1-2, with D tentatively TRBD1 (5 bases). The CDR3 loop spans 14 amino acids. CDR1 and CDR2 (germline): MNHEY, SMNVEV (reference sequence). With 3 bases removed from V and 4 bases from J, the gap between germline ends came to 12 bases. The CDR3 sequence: CASSLGGVGYGYTF. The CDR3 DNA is TGTGCCAGCAGTTTGGGAGGGGTTGGCTATGGCTACACCTTC.

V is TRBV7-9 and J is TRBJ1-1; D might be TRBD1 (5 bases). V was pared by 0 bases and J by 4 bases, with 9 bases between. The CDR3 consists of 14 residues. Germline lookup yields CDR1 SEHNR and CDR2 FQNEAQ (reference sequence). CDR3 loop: CASSLAVGGTEAFF. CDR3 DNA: TGTGCCAGCAGCTTAGCTGTGGGGGGCACTGAAGCTTTCTTT.

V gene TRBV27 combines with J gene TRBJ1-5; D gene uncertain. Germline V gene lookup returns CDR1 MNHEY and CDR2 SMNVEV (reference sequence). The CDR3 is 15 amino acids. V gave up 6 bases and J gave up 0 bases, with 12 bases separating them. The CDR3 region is CASSPGIYSNQPQHF. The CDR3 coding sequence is TGTGCCAGCAGCCCAGGTATTTATAGCAATCAGCCCCAGCATTTT.

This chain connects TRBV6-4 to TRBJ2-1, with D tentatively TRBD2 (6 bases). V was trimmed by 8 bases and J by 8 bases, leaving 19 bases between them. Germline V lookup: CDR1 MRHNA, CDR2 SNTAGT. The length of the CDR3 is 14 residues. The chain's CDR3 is CASRTSPEGYEQFF. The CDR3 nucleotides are TGTGCCAGCCGAACTAGCCCGGAGGGCTATGAGCAGTTCTTC.

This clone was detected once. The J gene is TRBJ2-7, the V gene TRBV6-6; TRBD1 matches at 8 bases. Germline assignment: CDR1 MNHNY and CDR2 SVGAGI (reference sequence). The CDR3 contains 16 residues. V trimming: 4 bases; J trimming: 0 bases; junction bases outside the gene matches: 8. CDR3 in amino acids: CASSSRGDRFSYEQYF. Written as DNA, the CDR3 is TGTGCCAGCAGTTCCAGAGGGGACAGGTTCTCCTACGAGCAGTACTTC.

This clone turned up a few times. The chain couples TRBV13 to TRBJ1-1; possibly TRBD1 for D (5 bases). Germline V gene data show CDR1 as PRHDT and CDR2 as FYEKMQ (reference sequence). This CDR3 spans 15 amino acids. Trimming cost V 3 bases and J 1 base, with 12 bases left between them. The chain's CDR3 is CASSFVQVWNTEAFF. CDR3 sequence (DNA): TGTGCCAGCAGCTTCGTACAGGTCTGGAACACTGAAGCTTTCTTT.

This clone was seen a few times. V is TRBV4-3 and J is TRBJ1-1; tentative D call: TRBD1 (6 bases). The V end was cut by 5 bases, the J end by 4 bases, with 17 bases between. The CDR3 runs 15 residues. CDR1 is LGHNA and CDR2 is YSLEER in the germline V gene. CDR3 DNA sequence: TGCGCCAGCAGCGAACTAACAGGGAAGGGCACTGAAGCTTTCTTT. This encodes CASSELTGKGTEAFF.

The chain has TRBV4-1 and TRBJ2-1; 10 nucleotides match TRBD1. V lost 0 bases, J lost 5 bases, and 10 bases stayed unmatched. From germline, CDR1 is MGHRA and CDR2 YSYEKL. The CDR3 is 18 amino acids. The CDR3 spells CASSQDPPGTGVNNEQFF. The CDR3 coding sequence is TGCGCCAGCAGCCAAGATCCCCCTGGGACAGGGGTGAACAATGAGCAGTTCTTC.

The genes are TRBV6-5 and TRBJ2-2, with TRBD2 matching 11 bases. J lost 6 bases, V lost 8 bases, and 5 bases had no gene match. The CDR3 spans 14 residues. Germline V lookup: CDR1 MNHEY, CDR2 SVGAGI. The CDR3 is CASYGTSGSGELFF. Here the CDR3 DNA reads TGTGCCAGCTACGGGACTAGCGGATCCGGGGAGCTGTTTTTT.

In DNA, the CDR3 is TGTGCCAGCAGCTTAGATCGGCTGGGAGGGCCGGGCACCGGGGAGCTGTTTTTT. Its protein is CASSLDRLGGPGTGELFF. The chain combines TRBV11-2 with TRBJ2-2; 7 positions agree with TRBD2. The germline gives CDR1 SGHAT, CDR2 FQNNGV. The CDR3 has 18 residues. V dropped 0 bases and J dropped 4; count of bases not matched to a gene: 11.